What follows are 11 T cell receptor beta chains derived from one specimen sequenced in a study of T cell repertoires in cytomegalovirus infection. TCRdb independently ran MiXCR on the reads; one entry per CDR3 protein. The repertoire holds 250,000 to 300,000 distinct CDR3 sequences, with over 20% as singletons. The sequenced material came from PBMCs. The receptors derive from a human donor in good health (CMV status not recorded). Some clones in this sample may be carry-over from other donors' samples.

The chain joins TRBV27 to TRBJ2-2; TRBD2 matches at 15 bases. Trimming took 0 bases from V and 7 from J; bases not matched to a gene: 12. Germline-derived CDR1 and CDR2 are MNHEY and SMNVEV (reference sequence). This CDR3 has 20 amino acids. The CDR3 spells CASSLSSRQGLAGGGGELFF. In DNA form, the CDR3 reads TGTGCCAGCAGTTTATCTTCCCGACAGGGACTAGCGGGAGGAGGCGGGGAGCTGTTTTTT.

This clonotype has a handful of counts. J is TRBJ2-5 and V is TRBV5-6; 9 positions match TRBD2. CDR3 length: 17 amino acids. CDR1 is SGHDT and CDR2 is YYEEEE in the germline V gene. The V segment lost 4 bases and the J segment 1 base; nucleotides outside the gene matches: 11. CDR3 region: CASSLGSSGDLQETQYF. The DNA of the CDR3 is TGTGCCAGCAGCCTTGGGTCTAGCGGGGACCTCCAAGAGACCCAGTACTTC.

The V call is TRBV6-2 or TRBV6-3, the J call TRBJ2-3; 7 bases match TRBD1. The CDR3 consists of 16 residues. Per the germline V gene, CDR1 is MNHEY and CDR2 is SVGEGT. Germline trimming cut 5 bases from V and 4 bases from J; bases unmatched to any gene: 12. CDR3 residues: CASSRDATGFADTQYF. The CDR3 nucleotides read TGTGCCAGCAGTCGGGACGCGACAGGGTTTGCAGATACGCAGTATTTT.

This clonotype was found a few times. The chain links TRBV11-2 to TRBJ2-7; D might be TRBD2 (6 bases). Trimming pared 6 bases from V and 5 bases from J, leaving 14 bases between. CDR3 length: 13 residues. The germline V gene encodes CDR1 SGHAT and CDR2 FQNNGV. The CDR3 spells CASSFFGEDEQYF. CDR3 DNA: TGTGCCAGCAGTTTCTTTGGGGAGGACGAGCAGTACTTC.

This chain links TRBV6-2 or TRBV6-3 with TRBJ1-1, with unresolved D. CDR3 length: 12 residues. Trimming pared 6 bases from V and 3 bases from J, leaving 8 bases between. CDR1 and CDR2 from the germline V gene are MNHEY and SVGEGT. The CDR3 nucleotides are TGTGCCAGCAGCTCGTTGGACACTGAAGCTTTCTTT. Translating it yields CASSSLDTEAFF.

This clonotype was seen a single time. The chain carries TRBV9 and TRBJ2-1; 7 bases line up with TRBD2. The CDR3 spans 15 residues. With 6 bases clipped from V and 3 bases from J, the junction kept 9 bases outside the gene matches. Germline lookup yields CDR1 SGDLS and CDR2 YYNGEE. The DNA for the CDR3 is TGTGCCAGCAATCCAGGGCTAGCGGTCTACAATGAGCAGTTCTTC. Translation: CASNPGLAVYNEQFF. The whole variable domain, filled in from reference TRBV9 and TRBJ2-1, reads DSGVTQTPKHLITATGQRVTLRCSPRSGDLSVYWYQQSLDQGLQFLIQYYNGEERAKGNILERFSAQQFPDLHSELNLSSLELGDSALYFCASNPGLAVYNEQFFGPGTRLTVL.

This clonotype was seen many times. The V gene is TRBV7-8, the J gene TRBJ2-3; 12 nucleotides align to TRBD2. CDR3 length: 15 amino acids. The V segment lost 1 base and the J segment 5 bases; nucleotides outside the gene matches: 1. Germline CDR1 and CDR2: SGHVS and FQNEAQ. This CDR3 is CASSLGLAGVDTQYF. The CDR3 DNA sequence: TGTGCCAGCAGCTTAGGACTAGCGGGAGTAGATACGCAGTATTTT.

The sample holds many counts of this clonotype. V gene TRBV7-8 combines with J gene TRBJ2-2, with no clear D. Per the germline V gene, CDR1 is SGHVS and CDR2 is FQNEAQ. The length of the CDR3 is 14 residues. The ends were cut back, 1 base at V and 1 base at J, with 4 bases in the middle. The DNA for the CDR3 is TGTGCCAGCAGCTTAGGACGGAACACCGGGGAGCTGTTTTTT. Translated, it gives CASSLGRNTGELFF.

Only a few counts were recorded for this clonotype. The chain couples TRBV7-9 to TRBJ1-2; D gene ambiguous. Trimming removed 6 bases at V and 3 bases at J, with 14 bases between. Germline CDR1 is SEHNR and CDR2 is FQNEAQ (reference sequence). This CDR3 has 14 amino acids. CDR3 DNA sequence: TGTGCCAGCAGTCTCCGGCGGACGGACTATGGCTACACCTTC. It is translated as CASSLRRTDYGYTF. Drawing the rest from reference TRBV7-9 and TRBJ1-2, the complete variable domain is DTGVSQNPRHKITKRGQNVTFRCDPISEHNRLYWYRQTLGQGPEFLTYFQNEAQLEKSRLLSDRFSAERPKGSFSTLEIQRTEQGDSAMYLCASSLRRTDYGYTFGSGTRLTVV.

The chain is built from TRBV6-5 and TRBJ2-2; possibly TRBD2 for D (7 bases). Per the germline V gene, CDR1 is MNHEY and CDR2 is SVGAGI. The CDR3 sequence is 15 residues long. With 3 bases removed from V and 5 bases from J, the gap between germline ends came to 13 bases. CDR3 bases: TGTGCCAGCAGTTATGGGAGGGGGGTTACCGGGGAGCTGTTTTTT. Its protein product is CASSYGRGVTGELFF.

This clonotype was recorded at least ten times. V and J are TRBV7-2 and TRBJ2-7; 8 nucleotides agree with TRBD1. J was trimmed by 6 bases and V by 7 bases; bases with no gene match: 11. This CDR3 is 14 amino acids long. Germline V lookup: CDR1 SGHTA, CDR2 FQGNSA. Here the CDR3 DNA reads TGTGCCAGCACAAGTTACGGACAGGGTAGCGAGCAGTACTTC. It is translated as CASTSYGQGSEQYF. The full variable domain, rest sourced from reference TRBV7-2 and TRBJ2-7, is GAGVSQSPSNKVTEKGKDVELRCDPISGHTALYWYRQSLGQGLEFLIYFQGNSAPDKSGLPSDRFSAERTGGSVSTLTIQRTQQEDSAVYLCASTSYGQGSEQYFGPGTRLTVT.